The next 11 T cell receptor beta chains were all read from a single sample in a study of blood T cell repertoires in COVID-19. Sequenced by immunoSEQ multiplex PCR; TCRdb stores in-frame clones only, minus some. Of 120,000 or so clones in the sample, more than 75% were seen once. The sample comprised peripheral blood. These receptors came from a human donor in a cohort sampled during active COVID-19.

The genes are TRBV12-3 or TRBV12-4 and TRBJ2-1, with D unclear. The ends were cut back, 5 bases at V and 9 bases at J, with 11 bases in the middle. The CDR3 runs to 12 residues. The CDR3 protein is CASSVTSAEQFF. The CDR3 region has the DNA TGTGCCAGCAGTGTGACTTCGGCTGAGCAGTTCTTC.

This chain links TRBV18 with TRBJ2-4; 7 nucleotides align to TRBD1. The CDR3 is 14 amino acids. Germline CDR1 KGHSH, CDR2 LQKENI. Trimming cost V 3 bases and J 4 bases; bases outside gene matches: 3. DNA of the CDR3: TGTGCCAGCTCACCTGGGACAGTAAAAAACATTCAGTACTTC. It specifies CASSPGTVKNIQYF.

The chain has TRBV11-2 and TRBJ2-7; TRBD2 might be the D (5 bases). V was trimmed by 8 bases and J by 6 bases, leaving 17 bases between them. Germline loops: CDR1 SGHAT, CDR2 FQNNGV. This CDR3 comprises 13 residues. CDR3 sequence: CASGLPTGFEQYF. CDR3 nucleotide sequence: TGTGCCAGCGGTTTGCCAACGGGGTTCGAGCAGTACTTC.

The chain couples TRBV7-9 to TRBJ2-5, with 8 bases aligning to TRBD2. With 5 bases clipped from V and 2 bases from J, the junction kept 7 bases outside the gene matches. Germline V gene lookup returns CDR1 SEHNR and CDR2 FQNEAQ (reference sequence). This CDR3 is 15 amino acids long. In nucleotides, the CDR3 is TGTGCCAGCAGCCGCCCAGCGGGGGCTCAAGAGACCCAGTACTTC. Translated: CASSRPAGAQETQYF.

This clone was counted only a few times. This sequence joins TRBV6-5 and TRBJ1-2; D gene uncertain. Trimming took off 8 bases at V and 4 bases at J, with 11 bases between the two ends. CDR3 length: 12 residues. Germline V gives CDR1 MNHEY, CDR2 SVGAGI. CDR3 sequence reads: CASSSRSYGYTF. In DNA form, the CDR3 reads TGTGCCAGCTCGTCGAGGAGCTATGGCTACACCTTC.

This sequence joins TRBV18 and TRBJ2-5; D is perhaps TRBD2 (5 bases). The CDR3 is 14 residues long. Germline loops: CDR1 KGHSH, CDR2 LQKENI. V was pared by 2 bases and J by 5 bases, with 12 bases between. CDR3 loop: CASSPGLGSETQYF. The DNA of the CDR3 is TGTGCCAGCTCACCAGGACTGGGGAGTGAGACCCAGTACTTC.

V is TRBV28 and J is TRBJ2-7; TRBD1 is a possible D gene (5 bases). CDR3 length equals 15 residues. CDR1 and CDR2 (germline): MDHEN, SYDVKM. V was shortened by 1 base and J by 2 bases, with 12 bases between the two germline ends. This CDR3 is CASSLLGQRTYEQYF. CDR3 nucleotides: TGTGCCAGCAGTTTATTGGGGCAGCGAACCTACGAGCAGTACTTC.

This clone was seen more than once but under ten times. This chain links TRBV7-9 with TRBJ2-7, with a tentative D call TRBD1 (6 bases). The CDR3 runs to 13 residues. CDR1 is SEHNR and CDR2 is FQNEAQ in the germline V gene (reference sequence). V lost 2 bases to trimming and J lost 3 bases, with 8 bases between them. The CDR3 region has the DNA TGTGCCAGCAGCTTATCGGACAGCTACGAGCAGTACTTC. Protein sequence: CASSLSDSYEQYF.

On this clone: At one end the junction does not follow the germline gene, possibly because of a read error. The rearrangement uses TRBV7-7 and TRBJ1-1; no reliable D call. The germline gives CDR1 SSHAT, CDR2 FNYEAQ (reference sequence). This CDR3 is 13 amino acids long. CDR3 loop: CASSRDMNTEAFF. CDR3 nucleotide sequence: TGTGCTAGCAGCCGCGATATGAACACTGAAGCTTTCTTT.

The rearrangement uses TRBV9 and TRBJ2-3; 7 bases line up with TRBD1. V shed 3 bases and J 2 bases; nucleotides not matched to a gene: 9. The CDR3 is 16 amino acids. CDR1 and CDR2 from the germline V gene are SGDLS and YYNGEE. As DNA, the CDR3 is TGTGCCAGCAGCGCCGAGGGGGCAGGGGCCACAGATACGCAGTATTTT. As protein: CASSAEGAGATDTQYF.

CDR3 sequence (DNA): TGTGCCAGCAGTGCTCCGGGACTAGTAACAGATACGCAGTATTTT. Protein sequence: CASSAPGLVTDTQYF. This rearrangement joins TRBV2 to TRBJ2-3; 8 positions agree with TRBD2. There are 15 residues in the CDR3. With V trimmed by 4 bases and J by 3 bases, 6 bases remained unmatched. Germline V CDR1 and CDR2: SNHLY, FYNNEI.